This T cell receptor beta chain originates from a study of cytomegalovirus exposure and HLA in healthy donors. The V gene end was trimmed by 7 bases and the J gene end by 8 bases; junction bases not matched to a gene: 3. This CDR3 comprises 11 residues. The V gene's germline CDR1 is LGHNT and CDR2 FRNRAP. Clones were sequenced by immunoSEQ multiplex PCR, and TCRdb holds only the in-frame ones, with some missing. The data show tens of thousands of clones, 75% to 90% seen once. The chain uses TRBV12-5 and TRBJ2-3; 7 nucleotides line up with TRBD2. The sequencing sample was made of PBMCs. This clonotype was obtained from a woman between 18 and 30 years old in good health and CMV-seronegative. This CDR3 is CASAPGGTQYF. In DNA, the CDR3 is TGTGCTAGTGCCCCGGGGGGTACGCAGTATTTT.